This record concerns one T cell receptor beta chain sequence. The data were taken from a study of blood T cell repertoires in COVID-19. Study-level background: Whether acute or convalescent, the COVID-19 samples came from the United States, Italy and Spain. In each case, the material was cDNA or gDNA derived from T cells, B-cell-depleted T cells, or PBMCs.

The CDR3 has 16 residues. Germline-derived CDR1 and CDR2 are MNHEY and SVGEGT. The trim removed 6 bases at V and 5 bases at J, leaving 10 bases unmatched. Study processing details: Estimated nucleated cell counts came from reference gene primer amplification. The protocol was immunoSEQ multiplex PCR, while the TCRdb copy is restricted to in-frame clones and leaves out a portion. V, J and clone size are taken as reported in that table, and D and trimming were inferred from the DNA itself. The table includes 250,000 to 300,000 clones, roughly nine tenths detected once. The clonotype was recovered from a young man with active or convalescent COVID-19. The chain is built from TRBV6-2 or TRBV6-3 and TRBJ1-4; 9 bases align to TRBD1. Source material: peripheral blood. The CDR3 DNA reads as TGTGCCAGCAGCCGAAATACAGGGGGCGCGAATGAAAAACTGTTTTTT. Amino acids: CASSRNTGGANEKLFF.